This TCR beta chain is from a study of blood T cell repertoires in COVID-19. Repertoires were generated with immunoSEQ multiplex PCR, while TCRdb's copy carries only in-frame clones and drops some. The sample carries just over 350,000 clones, roughly 90% recorded once. Across about two dozen US areas, participants ranged in age from about 18 to 100 years. Sequencing was done on a sample of PBMCs or T cells enriched from blood (not recorded which). The TCR was taken from a woman under 40 who had recovered from COVID-19.

CDR3 region: CASSYPDRAYGYTF. CDR3 DNA: TGTGCCAGCAGTTACCCTGACAGGGCCTATGGCTACACCTTC. The rearrangement links TRBV6-5 to TRBJ1-2; 7 positions match TRBD1. This CDR3 has 14 residues. With 2 bases clipped from V and 4 bases from J, the junction kept 4 bases outside the gene matches. Germline CDR1 is MNHEY and CDR2 is SVGAGI.